The 29 T cell receptor beta chains below all came from one sample that was sequenced in a study of T-cell memory formation after mild COVID-19. TCRdb recomputed calls from the 5' RACE reads with MiXCR, one row per CDR3 protein. The sample lists approximately 250,000 distinct CDR3 sequences; roughly 16% were seen once. The source material was PBMCs or a T cell subset sorted from them (not recorded which). These receptor sequences come from a man younger than 30 who had mild COVID-19 (a few samples of this study predate the infection). Cell type and time point are not known.

This chain connects TRBV9 to TRBJ1-2, with 10 bases identical to TRBD1. V lost 5 bases, J lost 8 bases, and 3 bases stayed unmatched. CDR1 and CDR2 from the germline V gene are SGDLS and YYNGEE. The CDR3 has 12 amino acids. CDR3 sequence reads: CASSGDRGGYTF. The CDR3, as DNA: TGTGCCAGCAGTGGGGACAGGGGAGGCTACACCTTC.

This clonotype turned up a few times. V and J are TRBV28 and TRBJ2-2; D is perhaps TRBD1 (7 bases). V shed 7 bases and J shed 5 bases, with 17 bases lying between them. CDR3 size: 15 residues. CDR1 is MDHEN, CDR2 SYDVKM, per germline. The CDR3 DNA reads TGTGCCAGCACCATATCACAGGGGAGGACCGGGGAGCTGTTTTTT. The encoded protein is CASTISQGRTGELFF.

The chain has TRBV2 and TRBJ2-7; TRBD1 aligns across 10 bases. CDR1 is SNHLY and CDR2 is FYNNEI in the germline V gene. V lost 11 bases to trimming and J lost 4 bases; unmatched junction nucleotides: 2. The CDR3 length is 11 residues. The CDR3 spells CAAGQGYEQYF. Here the CDR3 DNA reads TGTGCCGCGGGACAGGGGTACGAGCAGTACTTC.

This clonotype appeared many times. CDR3 residues: CASSFASGSTGELFF. DNA for the CDR3: TGTGCCAGCAGCTTTGCTTCAGGGAGCACCGGGGAGCTGTTTTTT. This chain uses TRBV7-2 with TRBJ2-2; possibly TRBD1 or TRBD2 for D (5 bases each). This CDR3 has 15 residues. V shed 3 bases and J shed 4 bases, with 12 bases lying between them. Germline V gene sequence: CDR1 SGHTA, CDR2 FQGNSA.

This clonotype was picked up a small number of times. The chain combines TRBV20-1 with TRBJ1-2; 8 bases agree with TRBD1. The V segment lost 0 bases and the J segment 1 base; nucleotides outside the gene matches: 7. This CDR3 contains 16 residues. The germline V gene encodes CDR1 DFQATT and CDR2 SNEGSKA (reference sequence). The chain's CDR3 is CSARDRQGAFNYGYTF. CDR3 in DNA: TGCAGTGCTAGAGATCGGCAGGGGGCGTTTAACTATGGCTACACCTTC.

This clonotype appeared a few times. The CDR3 sequence: CASSFGTSQGNEQFF. For the CDR3, the DNA is TGTGCCAGCAGCTTCGGGACATCCCAAGGGAATGAGCAGTTCTTC. This chain connects TRBV7-9 to TRBJ2-1, with a tentative D call TRBD1 (6 bases). Trimming pared 3 bases from V and 7 bases from J, leaving 16 bases between. CDR1 and CDR2 (germline): SEHNR, FQNEAQ (reference sequence). The CDR3 sequence is 15 residues long.

This clonotype was counted at least ten times. The chain recombines TRBV6-5 with TRBJ2-3, with 8 bases matching TRBD2. CDR3 size: 12 residues. The germline V gene has CDR1 MNHEY and CDR2 SVGAGI. Losses at the gene ends were 11 bases for V and 4 bases for J; bases not matched to a gene: 5. CDR3 bases: TGTGCCTGTCACGGGAGGGCAGATACGCAGTATTTT. Amino acids: CACHGRADTQYF.

In this sample, this clonotype turned up a few times. This sequence joins TRBV7-2 and TRBJ2-5; TRBD2 matches 8 bases. Germline CDR1 and CDR2: SGHTA and FQGNSA. This CDR3 has 17 amino acids. With V trimmed by 5 bases and J by 2 bases, 13 bases remained unmatched. CDR3 residues: CASSAEWAGGKQETQYF. For the CDR3, the DNA is TGTGCCAGCAGCGCCGAATGGGCGGGGGGCAAGCAAGAGACCCAGTACTTC. Complete variable domain (other parts from reference TRBV7-2 and TRBJ2-5): GAGVSQSPSNKVTEKGKDVELRCDPISGHTALYWYRQSLGQGLEFLIYFQGNSAPDKSGLPSDRFSAERTGGSVSTLTIQRTQQEDSAVYLCASSAEWAGGKQETQYFGPGTRLLVL.

This clonotype was picked up a small number of times. The chain couples TRBV28 to TRBJ2-7, with D possibly matching TRBD1 (6 bases). Deletions cut 5 bases from V and 2 bases from J, with 13 bases between. Germline-derived CDR1 and CDR2 are MDHEN and SYDVKM. CDR3 length: 14 amino acids. For the CDR3, the DNA is TGTGCCAGCAGTACCCCGGGACAAACCTACGAGCAGTACGTC. Its protein is CASSTPGQTYEQYV.

V gene TRBV11-2 combines with J gene TRBJ2-7; the D gene could be TRBD1 or TRBD2 (7 bases each). Germline V lookup: CDR1 SGHAT, CDR2 FQNNGV. This CDR3 contains 15 residues. V was pared by 5 bases and J by 12 bases, with 26 bases between. The CDR3 sequence: CASSPREGATSEWYV. The CDR3, as DNA: TGTGCCAGCAGCCCGAGGGAGGGGGCCACTTCCGAGTGGTACGTC.

The chain couples TRBV7-2 to TRBJ2-5; D might be TRBD2 (6 bases). V was cut by 4 bases and J by 5 bases, with 14 bases left in between. CDR3 length: 14 residues. CDR1 and CDR2 from the germline V gene are SGHTA and FQGNSA. The CDR3 loop is CASSSPGVAETQYF. In DNA, the CDR3 is TGTGCCAGCAGCTCCCCGGGAGTTGCGGAGACCCAGTACTTC.

A few counts support this clonotype. CDR3 residues: CASSLRLSGVRREAFF. The CDR3 DNA follows: TGCGCCAGCAGCCTCCGGTTAAGCGGGGTGAGAAGGGAAGCTTTCTTT. The chain carries TRBV5-1 and TRBJ1-1, with D unresolved. The CDR3 is 16 residues long. Trimming shortened V by 4 bases and J by 8 bases, and 24 bases separated the two germline ends. Germline CDR1 reads SGHRS; CDR2 reads YFSETQ.

This chain connects TRBV28 to TRBJ2-3; perhaps TRBD1 as D (6 bases). Looked up from germline, CDR1 is MDHEN and CDR2 is SYDVKM. The CDR3 runs 13 residues. The V gene lost 6 bases and the J gene lost 4 bases, with 11 bases spanning the gap. CDR3 nucleotide sequence: TGTGCCAGCAGATCCACAGGGTCAGATACGCAGTATTTT. It is translated as CASRSTGSDTQYF.

The table lists this clonotype with a few counts. The J gene is TRBJ2-1, the V gene TRBV6-4, with TRBD2 matching over 14 bases. CDR1 is MRHNA and CDR2 is SNTAGT in the germline V gene. The CDR3 consists of 15 residues. Losses at the gene ends were 6 bases for V and 8 bases for J; bases not matched to a gene: 6. The CDR3 sequence is CASSETSGGADEQFF. As DNA, the CDR3 is TGTGCCAGCAGCGAGACTAGCGGGGGGGCAGATGAGCAGTTCTTC.

This clonotype has a handful of counts. The chain uses TRBV6-5 and TRBJ2-7; tentatively, D is TRBD1 or TRBD2 (5 bases each). V was pared by 6 bases and J by 4 bases, with 16 bases between. Germline V CDR1 and CDR2: MNHEY, SVGAGI. This CDR3 contains 14 residues. The CDR3 region has the DNA TGTGCCAGCAGCCAACCGGGACCTCCTTACGAGCAGTACTTC. This gives the protein CASSQPGPPYEQYF.

The chain carries TRBV4-1 and TRBJ2-5, with a tentative D call TRBD1 (6 bases). The V gene lost 4 bases and the J gene lost 2 bases, with 26 bases spanning the gap. The germline CDR1 and CDR2 sequences are MGHRA and YSYEKL. This CDR3 region has 19 residues. CDR3 in amino acids: CASSPLEPIQGVGQETQYF. CDR3 bases: TGCGCCAGCAGCCCCTTAGAGCCCATACAGGGAGTTGGTCAAGAGACCCAGTACTTC.

This clonotype appeared a few times. The chain couples TRBV12-3 or TRBV12-4 to TRBJ2-7; D call uncertain. CDR3 length equals 14 residues. The V gene lost 7 bases and the J gene lost 6 bases, with 19 bases spanning the gap. In DNA, the CDR3 is TGTGCCAGCATGAGGACCTTCTCCGGCGGCGAGCAGTACTTC. Encoded protein: CASMRTFSGGEQYF.

This chain joins TRBV4-1 and TRBJ2-5, with TRBD2 matching over 9 bases. Trimming cost V 0 bases and J 4 bases; bases outside gene matches: 9. CDR3 length equals 17 residues. Germline assignment: CDR1 MGHRA and CDR2 YSYEKL. CDR3 sequence: CASSQDLGLAGRETQYF. CDR3 bases: TGCGCCAGCAGCCAAGATTTGGGCCTAGCGGGGCGAGAGACCCAGTACTTC.

In its sample, this clonotype was seen many times. This rearrangement joins TRBV7-2 to TRBJ1-5, with D unresolved. Germline CDR1 and CDR2: SGHTA and FQGNSA. The CDR3 runs 12 residues. V was trimmed by 4 bases and J by 5 bases, leaving 6 bases between them. The CDR3, as DNA: TGTGCCAGCAGCTCCTGGGATCAGCCCCAGCATTTT. It specifies CASSSWDQPQHF.

The sample holds a few counts of this clonotype. DNA of the CDR3: TGTGCCACCTCGGACAGGTCGGGCGGGGAGCTGTTTTTT. This sequence encodes CATSDRSGGELFF. The chain has TRBV15 and TRBJ2-2; the match to TRBD1 covers 7 bases. With 8 bases clipped from V and 7 bases from J, the junction kept 7 bases outside the gene matches. Looked up from germline, CDR1 is LNHNV and CDR2 is YYDKDF (reference sequence). This CDR3 comprises 13 residues.

V usage is TRBV15 and J usage is TRBJ2-7; 13 positions match TRBD2. J lost 3 bases, V lost 5 bases, and 4 bases had no gene match. CDR1 LNHNV and CDR2 YYDKDF come from the germline V gene (reference sequence). CDR3 length equals 15 residues. DNA for the CDR3: TGTGCCACCAGCCGGACTAGCGGGGGTTTCTACGAGCAGTACGTC. It yields the protein CATSRTSGGFYEQYV.

The V and J genes are TRBV28 and TRBJ2-5; 7 bases are a match to TRBD1. Germline V gives CDR1 MDHEN, CDR2 SYDVKM. Losses at the gene ends were 4 bases for V and 9 bases for J; bases not matched to a gene: 2. This CDR3 region has 11 residues. The CDR3 reads CASSSTGAQYF. DNA for the CDR3: TGTGCCAGCAGTTCCACAGGGGCCCAGTACTTC.

This clonotype has only a few counts. The chain has TRBV7-9 and TRBJ2-7; D unresolved. Per germline, CDR1 SEHNR and CDR2 FQNEAQ (reference sequence). V shed 2 bases and J shed 2 bases, with 10 bases lying between them. The CDR3 runs 14 residues. CDR3 sequence: CASSLQSLPYEQYV. The CDR3, as DNA: TGTGCCAGCAGCTTACAGTCACTGCCCTACGAGCAGTACGTC.

The V and J genes are TRBV7-2 and TRBJ1-1; D gene uncertain. From germline, CDR1 is SGHTA and CDR2 FQGNSA. Between the trimmed V and J ends, which lost 4 bases and 1 base, there was a span of 10 bases. The CDR3 has 14 amino acids. This CDR3 is CASSYGVSNTEAFF. DNA for the CDR3: TGTGCCAGCAGCTATGGAGTGTCGAACACTGAAGCTTTCTTT.

This clonotype was counted a few times. This sequence joins TRBV6-2 or TRBV6-3 and TRBJ2-7; no reliable D call. Between the trimmed V and J ends, which lost 2 bases and 12 bases, there was a span of 11 bases. CDR3 length: 11 amino acids. The germline V gene encodes CDR1 MNHEY and CDR2 SVGEGT. The DNA for the CDR3 is TGTGCCAGCAGTTACGGGCAGAGACCGTACGTC. Translating gives CASSYGQRPYV.

This clonotype turned up a few times. The chain uses TRBV2 and TRBJ2-5, with D perhaps matching TRBD2 (5 bases). Germline assignment: CDR1 SNHLY and CDR2 FYNNEI. This CDR3 contains 12 residues. Trimming took 4 bases from V and 10 from J, leaving 13 bases between them. This chain's CDR3 is CASSGASQDQYF. The DNA of the CDR3 is TGTGCCAGCAGTGGTGCTAGCCAGGACCAGTACTTC. Together with reference TRBV2 and TRBJ2-5, the CDR3 gives the full variable domain: EPEVTQTPSHQVTQMGQEVILRCVPISNHLYFYWYRQILGQKVEFLVSFYNNEISEKSEIFDDQFSVERPDGSNFTLKIRSTKLEDSAMYFCASSGASQDQYFGPGTRLLVL.

This clonotype showed up just a few times. This chain joins TRBV4-3 and TRBJ2-1; no reliable D call. Trimming took 4 bases from V and 3 from J, leaving 13 bases between them. The CDR3 spans 15 residues. CDR1 and CDR2 from the germline V gene are LGHNA and YSLEER. CDR3 sequence reads: CASSRQKRIYNEQFF. The CDR3 DNA sequence: TGCGCCAGCAGCCGTCAGAAAAGAATCTACAATGAGCAGTTCTTC.

This clonotype showed up just a few times. The CDR3: CASSASGTDNSPLHF. CDR3 in DNA: TGTGCCAGCAGTGCCTCCGGGACGGATAATTCACCCCTCCACTTT. V usage is TRBV25-1 and J usage is TRBJ1-6; possibly TRBD1 for D (5 bases). CDR1 and CDR2 from the germline V gene are MGHDK and SYGVNS. This CDR3 has 15 residues. The V and J ends lost 4 bases and 5 bases respectively, with 12 bases between them.

The chain couples TRBV6-2 or TRBV6-3 to TRBJ2-2, with D perhaps TRBD2 (6 bases). Trimming left V 7 bases short and J 6 bases short, with 15 bases between. Germline lookup yields CDR1 MNHEY and CDR2 SVGEGT. The CDR3 runs 14 residues. The CDR3, as DNA: TGTGCCAGCATCCATAGGAGGGGCCCCGGGGAGCTGTTTTTT. This translates into CASIHRRGPGELFF.